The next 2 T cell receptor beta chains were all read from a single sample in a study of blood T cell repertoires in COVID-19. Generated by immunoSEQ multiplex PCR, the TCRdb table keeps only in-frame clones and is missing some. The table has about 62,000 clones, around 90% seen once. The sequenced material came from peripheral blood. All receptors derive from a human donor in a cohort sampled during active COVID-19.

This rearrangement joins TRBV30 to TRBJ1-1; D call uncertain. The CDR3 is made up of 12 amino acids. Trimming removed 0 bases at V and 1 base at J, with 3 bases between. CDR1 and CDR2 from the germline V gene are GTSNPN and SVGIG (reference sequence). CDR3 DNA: TGTGCCTGGAGTGTCGGGAACACTGAAGCTTTCTTT. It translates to CAWSVGNTEAFF.

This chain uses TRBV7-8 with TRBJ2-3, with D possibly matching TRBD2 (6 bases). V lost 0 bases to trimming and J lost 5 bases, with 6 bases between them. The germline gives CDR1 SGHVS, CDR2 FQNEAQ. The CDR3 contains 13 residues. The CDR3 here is CASSLAGGDTQYF. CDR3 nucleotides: TGTGCCAGCAGCTTAGCGGGAGGAGATACGCAGTATTTT.